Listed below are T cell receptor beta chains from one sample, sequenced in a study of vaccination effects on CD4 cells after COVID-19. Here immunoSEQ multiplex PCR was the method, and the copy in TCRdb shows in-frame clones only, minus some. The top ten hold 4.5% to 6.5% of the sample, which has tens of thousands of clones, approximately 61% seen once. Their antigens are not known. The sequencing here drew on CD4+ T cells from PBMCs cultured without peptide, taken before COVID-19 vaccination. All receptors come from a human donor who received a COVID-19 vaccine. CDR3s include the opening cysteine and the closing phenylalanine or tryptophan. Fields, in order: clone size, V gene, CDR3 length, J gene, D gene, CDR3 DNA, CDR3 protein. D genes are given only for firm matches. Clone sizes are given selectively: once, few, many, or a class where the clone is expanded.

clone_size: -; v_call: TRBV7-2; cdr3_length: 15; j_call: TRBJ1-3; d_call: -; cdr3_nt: TGTGCCAGCAGCTTGGAGACGGCATCTGGAAACACCATATATTTT; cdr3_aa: CASSLETASGNTIYF
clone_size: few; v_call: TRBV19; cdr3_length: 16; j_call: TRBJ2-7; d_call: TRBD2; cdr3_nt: TGTGCCAGTAGTATAGGACTAGCGGTATCCCACCACGAGCAGTACTTC; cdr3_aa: CASSIGLAVSHHEQYF
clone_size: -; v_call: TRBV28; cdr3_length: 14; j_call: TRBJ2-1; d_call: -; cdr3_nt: TGTGCCAGCAGTATCGGACAGACCTACAATGAGCAGTTCTTC; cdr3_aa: CASSIGQTYNEQFF
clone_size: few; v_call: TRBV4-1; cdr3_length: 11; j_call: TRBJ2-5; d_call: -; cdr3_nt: TGCGCCAGCAGCCAAGAAGAGACCCAGTACTTC; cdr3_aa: CASSQEETQYF
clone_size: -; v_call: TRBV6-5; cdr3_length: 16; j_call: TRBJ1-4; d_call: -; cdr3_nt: TGTGCCAGCAGTTACTTTGGGGATGGGTCTAATGAAAAACTGTTTTTT; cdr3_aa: CASSYFGDGSNEKLFF
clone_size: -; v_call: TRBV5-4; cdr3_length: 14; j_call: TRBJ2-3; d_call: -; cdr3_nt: TGTGCCTGGGTGGCAGGGAAGAGGACAGATACGCAGTATTTT; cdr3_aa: CAWVAGKRTDTQYF
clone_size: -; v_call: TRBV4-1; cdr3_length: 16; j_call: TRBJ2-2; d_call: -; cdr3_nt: TGCGCCAGCAGCCAAGATGGCCGGGGGTTTACCGGGGAGCTGTTTTTT; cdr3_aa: CASSQDGRGFTGELFF
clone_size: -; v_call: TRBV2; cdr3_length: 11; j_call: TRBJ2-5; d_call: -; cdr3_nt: TGTGCCAGCAGTGAGATGGAGACCCAGTACTTC; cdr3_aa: CASSEMETQYF
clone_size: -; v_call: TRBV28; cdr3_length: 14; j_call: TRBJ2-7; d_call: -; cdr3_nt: TGTGCCAGCAGTTTGAGGAATGCGGGGTGGGTGCAGTACTTC; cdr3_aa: CASSLRNAGWVQYF
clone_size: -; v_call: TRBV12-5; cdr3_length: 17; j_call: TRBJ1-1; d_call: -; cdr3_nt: TGTGCTAGTGGTTTGGTAGTAGGCTCGCTGCAGAACACTGAAGCTTTCTTT; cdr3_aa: CASGLVVGSLQNTEAFF
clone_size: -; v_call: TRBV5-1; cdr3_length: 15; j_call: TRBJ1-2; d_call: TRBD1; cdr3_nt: TGCGCCAGCAGCTTGGGCGGGACAGGGGGCTATGGCTACACCTTC; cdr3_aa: CASSLGGTGGYGYTF
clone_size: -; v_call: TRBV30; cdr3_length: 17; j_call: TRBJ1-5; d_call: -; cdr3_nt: TGTGCCTGGAGTGTACGCGGGGGAGGGTGGGGGAATCAGCCCCAGCATTTT; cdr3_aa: CAWSVRGGGWGNQPQHF
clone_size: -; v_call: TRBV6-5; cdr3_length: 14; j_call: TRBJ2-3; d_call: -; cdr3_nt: TGTGCCAGCAGTTCGGGGCGGTTCACAGATACGCAGTATTTT; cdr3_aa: CASSSGRFTDTQYF
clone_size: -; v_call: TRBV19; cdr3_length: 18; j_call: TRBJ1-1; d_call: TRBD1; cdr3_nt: TGTGCCAGTAGGCCTGGACAGGGCCTCATGAAGGGGAACACTGAAGCTTTCTTT; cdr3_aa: CASRPGQGLMKGNTEAFF
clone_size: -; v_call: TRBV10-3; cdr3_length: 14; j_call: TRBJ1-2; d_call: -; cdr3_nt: TGTGCCATCAGTGATATAGGGCTCCTCTATGGCTACACCTTC; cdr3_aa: CAISDIGLLYGYTF
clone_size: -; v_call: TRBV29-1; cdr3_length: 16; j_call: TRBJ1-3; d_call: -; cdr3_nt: TGCAGCGTTCAATCAACTTTGTCCGGGGACGGAAACACCATATATTTT; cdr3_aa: CSVQSTLSGDGNTIYF
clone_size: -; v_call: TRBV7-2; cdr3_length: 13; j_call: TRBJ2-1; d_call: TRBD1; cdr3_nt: TGTGCCAGCAGCTTACTACAGGGGTTTGAGCAGTTCTTC; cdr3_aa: CASSLLQGFEQFF
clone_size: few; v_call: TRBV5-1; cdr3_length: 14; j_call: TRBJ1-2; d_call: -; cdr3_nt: TGCGCCAGCAGGCTAGGGACGGACAACTATGGCTACACCTTC; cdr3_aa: CASRLGTDNYGYTF
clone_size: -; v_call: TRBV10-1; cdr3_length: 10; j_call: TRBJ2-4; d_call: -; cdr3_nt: TGCGCCAGCAGTCGAAACATTCAGTACTTC; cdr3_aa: CASSRNIQYF
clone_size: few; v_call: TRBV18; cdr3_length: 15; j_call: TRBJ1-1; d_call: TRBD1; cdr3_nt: TGTGCCAGCTCACCACGGCAGGGGGGGGACACTGAAGCTTTCTTT; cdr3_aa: CASSPRQGGDTEAFF
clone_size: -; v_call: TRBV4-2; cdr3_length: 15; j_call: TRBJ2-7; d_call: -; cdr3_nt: TGTGCCAGCAGCCGAGAGGCTTCATTCTCCTACGAGCAGTACTTC; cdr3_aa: CASSREASFSYEQYF
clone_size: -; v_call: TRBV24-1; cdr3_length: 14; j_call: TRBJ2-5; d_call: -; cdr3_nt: TGTGCCACCAGTCAGGGGGGGTACCAAGAGACCCAGTACTTC; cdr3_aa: CATSQGGYQETQYF
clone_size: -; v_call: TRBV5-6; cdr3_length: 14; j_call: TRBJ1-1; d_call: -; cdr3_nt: TGTGCCAGCAGCTTGCCTACAGAGAACACTGAAGCTTTCTTT; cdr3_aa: CASSLPTENTEAFF
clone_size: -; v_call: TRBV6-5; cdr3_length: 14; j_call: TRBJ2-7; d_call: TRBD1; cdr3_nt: TGTGCCAGCAGTTTTGACAGGGCTTCCTACGAGCAGTACTTC; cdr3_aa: CASSFDRASYEQYF
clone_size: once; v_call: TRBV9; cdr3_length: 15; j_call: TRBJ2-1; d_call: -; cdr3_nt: TGTGCCAGCAGCGGAGACGGGTGGGTCAGCAATGAGCAGTTCTTC; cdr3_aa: CASSGDGWVSNEQFF
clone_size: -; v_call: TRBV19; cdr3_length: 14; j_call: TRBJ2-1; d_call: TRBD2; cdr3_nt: TGTGCCAGTAGTACCAAGCCGGGGACTAGTATAGAGTTCTTC; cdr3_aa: CASSTKPGTSIEFF
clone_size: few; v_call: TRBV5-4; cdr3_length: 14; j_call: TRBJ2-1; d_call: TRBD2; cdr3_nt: TGTGCCACCCGGCGCCGGGAGGAGTTAGGTGAGCAGTTCTTC; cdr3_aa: CATRRREELGEQFF
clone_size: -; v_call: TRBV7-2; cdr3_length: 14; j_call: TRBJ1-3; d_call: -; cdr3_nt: TGTGCCAGCAGCTTAGGGGCTACTGGAAACACCATATATTTT; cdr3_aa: CASSLGATGNTIYF
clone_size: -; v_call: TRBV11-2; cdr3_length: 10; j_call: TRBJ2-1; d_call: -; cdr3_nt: TGTGCCAGCAGCTTAGAAGAGCAGTTCTTC; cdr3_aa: CASSLEEQFF
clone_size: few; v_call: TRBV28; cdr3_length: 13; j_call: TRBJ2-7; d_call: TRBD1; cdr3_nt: TGTGCCAGCAGTTTGGACAGGGACTACGAGCAGTACTTC; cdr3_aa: CASSLDRDYEQYF
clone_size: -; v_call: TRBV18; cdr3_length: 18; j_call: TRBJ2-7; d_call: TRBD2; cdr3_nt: TGTGCCAGCTCACCAATTCCTGTTAGCGGGACTACTTCCTACGAGCAGTACTTC; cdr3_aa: CASSPIPVSGTTSYEQYF
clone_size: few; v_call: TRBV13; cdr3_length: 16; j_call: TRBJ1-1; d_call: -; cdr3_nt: TGTGCCAGCAGCTTAAAACAAACCTCCCAGAACACTGAAGCTTTCTTT; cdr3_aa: CASSLKQTSQNTEAFF
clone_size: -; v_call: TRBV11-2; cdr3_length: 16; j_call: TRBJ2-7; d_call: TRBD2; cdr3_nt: TGTGCCAGCAGACGAAGCGCCGGGACTAGCAGGTTCGAGCAGTACTTC; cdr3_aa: CASRRSAGTSRFEQYF
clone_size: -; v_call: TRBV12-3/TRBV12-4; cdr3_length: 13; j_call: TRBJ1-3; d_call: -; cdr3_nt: TGTGCCAGCACCCTTTGGGAGGGAAACACCATATATTTT; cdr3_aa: CASTLWEGNTIYF
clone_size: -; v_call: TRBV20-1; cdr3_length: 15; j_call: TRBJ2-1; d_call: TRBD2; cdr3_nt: TGCAGTGCTAGTCTAGCGGGAGGGTCCTACAATGAGCAGTTCTTC; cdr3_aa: CSASLAGGSYNEQFF
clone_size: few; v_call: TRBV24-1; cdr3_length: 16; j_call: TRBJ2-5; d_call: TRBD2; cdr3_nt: TGTGCCACCAGTGATTCCGGACTAGCGGGCGGCGAGACCCAGTACTTC; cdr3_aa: CATSDSGLAGGETQYF
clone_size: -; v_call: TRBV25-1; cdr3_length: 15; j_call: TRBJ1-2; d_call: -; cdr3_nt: TGTGCCAGCAGTGAACCCGACCGAACAGGGTATGGCTACACCTTC; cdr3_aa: CASSEPDRTGYGYTF
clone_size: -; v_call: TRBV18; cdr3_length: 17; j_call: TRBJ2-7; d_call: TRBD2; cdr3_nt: TGTGCCAGCTCACCCCAAAGAACTAGCGGGGGGTACTACGAGCAGTACTTC; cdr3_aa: CASSPQRTSGGYYEQYF
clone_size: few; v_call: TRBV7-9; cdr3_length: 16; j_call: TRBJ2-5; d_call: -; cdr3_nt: TGTGCCAGCAGCTTATCACGGTGGGGGGTACAAGAGACCCAGTACTTC; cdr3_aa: CASSLSRWGVQETQYF
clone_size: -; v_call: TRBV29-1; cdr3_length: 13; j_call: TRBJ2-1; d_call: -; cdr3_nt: TGCAGCGTCATCCGGGACACATACAATGAGCAGTTCTTC; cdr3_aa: CSVIRDTYNEQFF
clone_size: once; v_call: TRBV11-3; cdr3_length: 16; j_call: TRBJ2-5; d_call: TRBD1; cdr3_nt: TGTGCCAGCAGCCCCGGGACAGGACTGGACCAAGAGACCCAGTACTTC; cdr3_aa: CASSPGTGLDQETQYF
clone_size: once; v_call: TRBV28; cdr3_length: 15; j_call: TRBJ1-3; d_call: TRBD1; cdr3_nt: TGTGCCAGCAGTTTACCGACAGGGGCTGGAAACACCATATATTTT; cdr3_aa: CASSLPTGAGNTIYF
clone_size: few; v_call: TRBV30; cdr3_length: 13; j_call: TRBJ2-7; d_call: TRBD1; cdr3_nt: TGTGCCTGGAGCCGGGGACAGGACTACGAGCAGTACTTC; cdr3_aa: CAWSRGQDYEQYF
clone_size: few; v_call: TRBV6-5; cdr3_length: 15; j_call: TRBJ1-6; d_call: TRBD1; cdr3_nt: TGTGCCAGCAGCCGGGGACAGGGGGTTGATTCACCCCTCCACTTT; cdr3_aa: CASSRGQGVDSPLHF
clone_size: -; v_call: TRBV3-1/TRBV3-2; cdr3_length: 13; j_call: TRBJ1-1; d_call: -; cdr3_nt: TGTGCCAGCAGCCAAGCGGAGAACACTGAAGCTTTCTTT; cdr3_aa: CASSQAENTEAFF
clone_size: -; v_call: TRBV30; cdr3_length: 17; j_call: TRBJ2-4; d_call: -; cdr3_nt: TGTGCCTGGAGTACCGCCGGGACTGCTCTAGCCAAAAACATTCAGTACTTC; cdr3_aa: CAWSTAGTALAKNIQYF
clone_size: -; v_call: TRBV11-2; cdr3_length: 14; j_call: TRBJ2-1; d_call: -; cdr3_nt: TGTGCCAGCAGCTTCTCTCTAGGGGCCAATGAGCAGTTCTTC; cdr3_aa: CASSFSLGANEQFF
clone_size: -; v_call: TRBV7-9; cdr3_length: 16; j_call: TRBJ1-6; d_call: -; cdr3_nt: TGTGCCAGCAGCTTAGCGTCAGGGGATAATAATTCACCCCTCCACTTT; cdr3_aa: CASSLASGDNNSPLHF
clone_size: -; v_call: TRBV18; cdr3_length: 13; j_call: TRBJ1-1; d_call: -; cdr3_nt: TGTGCCAGCTCCCCCAGGGGGAACACTGAAGCTTTCTTT; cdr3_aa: CASSPRGNTEAFF
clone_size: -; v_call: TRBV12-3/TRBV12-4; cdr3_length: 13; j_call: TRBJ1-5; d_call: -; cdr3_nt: TGTGCCAGCAGTTCCGGAGGGAATCAGCCCCAGCATTTT; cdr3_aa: CASSSGGNQPQHF
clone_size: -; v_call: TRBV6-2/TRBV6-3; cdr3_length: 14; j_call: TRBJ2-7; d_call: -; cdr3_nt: TGTGCCAGCAGCACACAGGGTTATGGGTACGAGCAGTACTTC; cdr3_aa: CASSTQGYGYEQYF
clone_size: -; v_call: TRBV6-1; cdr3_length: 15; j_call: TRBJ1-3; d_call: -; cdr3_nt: TGTGCCAGCAGTGAAGCCAGTACCTCTGGAAACACCATATATTTT; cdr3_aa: CASSEASTSGNTIYF
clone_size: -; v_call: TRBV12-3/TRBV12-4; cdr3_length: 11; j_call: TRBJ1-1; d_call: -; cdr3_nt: TGTGCCAGCAGTCGAAGGTTTGAAGCTTTCTTT; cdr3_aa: CASSRRFEAFF
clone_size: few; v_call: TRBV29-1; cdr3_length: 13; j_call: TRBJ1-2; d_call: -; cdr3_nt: TGCAGCGTTGAAGATCAAGCCAGGGAAGGCTACACCTTC; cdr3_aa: CSVEDQAREGYTF
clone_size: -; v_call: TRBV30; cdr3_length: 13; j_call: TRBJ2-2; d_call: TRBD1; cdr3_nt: TGTGCCTGGAGAGACAGGGGCACCGGGGAGCTGTTTTTT; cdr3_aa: CAWRDRGTGELFF
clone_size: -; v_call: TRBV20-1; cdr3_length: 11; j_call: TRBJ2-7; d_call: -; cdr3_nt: TGCAGTGCTAGAGATCCGGCTAGACAGTACTTC; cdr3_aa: CSARDPARQYF
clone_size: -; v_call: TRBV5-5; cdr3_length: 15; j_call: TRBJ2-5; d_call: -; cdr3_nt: TGTGCCAGCAGAATCGGGACTCTCAACCAAGAGACCCAGTACTTC; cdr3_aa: CASRIGTLNQETQYF
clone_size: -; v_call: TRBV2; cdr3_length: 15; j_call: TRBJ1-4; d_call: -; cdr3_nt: TGTGCCAGCAGTGGCCTTCAGGGGACTAATGAAAAACTGTTTTTT; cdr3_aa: CASSGLQGTNEKLFF
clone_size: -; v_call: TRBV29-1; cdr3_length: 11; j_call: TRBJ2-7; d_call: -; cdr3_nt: TGCAGCGTTAGTCTAGGGGACGAGCAGTACTTC; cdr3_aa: CSVSLGDEQYF